One sample yielded the 2 T cell receptor beta chains listed below, sequenced in a study of early T cells in non-severe SARS-CoV-2 infection. One entry per CDR3 protein results from TCRdb running MiXCR on the 5' RACE reads. Counted here are about 61,000 distinct CDR3 sequences, roughly 8.8% occurring once; the ten biggest clones make up less than 1.5%. What was sequenced was whole blood. These receptor sequences come from an adult who was a healthcare worker with PCR-confirmed SARS-CoV-2 infection or an uninfected control (not recorded which).

This clonotype showed up just a few times. The chain has TRBV5-1 and TRBJ2-3; the match to TRBD1 covers 7 bases. Germline V lookup: CDR1 SGHRS, CDR2 YFSETQ. V lost 4 bases and J lost 1; bases outside the gene matches: 6. CDR3 length equals 15 residues. CDR3 DNA sequence: TGCGCCAGCAGCCGAGACAGGGTCGGCACAGATACGCAGTATTTT. Its protein product is CASSRDRVGTDTQYF.

This clonotype was seen only a few times. V usage is TRBV20-1 and J usage is TRBJ2-1; no reliable D call. Trimming removed 3 bases at V and 9 bases at J, with 15 bases between. Germline-derived CDR1 and CDR2 are DFQATT and SNEGSKA (reference sequence). The length of the CDR3 is 13 residues. The CDR3: CSARDPRLSEQFF. CDR3 nucleotides: TGCAGTGCTAGGGACCCCCGTTTGAGTGAGCAGTTCTTC.